The present T cell receptor (beta chain) was sequenced within a study of control samples from healthy donors and cancer patients. Assay used: immunoSEQ multiplex PCR; TCRdb lists only in-frame clones, some missing. The sample has tens of thousands of clones; 87% are singletons. The CDR3 has 13 residues. V lost 5 bases and J lost 6, with 12 bases in between. The V gene is TRBV12-3 or TRBV12-4, the J gene TRBJ2-3, with D possibly called TRBD1 or TRBD2 (5 bases each). The receptor was isolated from a female donor with melanoma. The sequenced sample was formalin-fixed, paraffin-embedded tissue. For the CDR3, the DNA is TGTGCCAGCAGTCCGGGGCCGGGGGATACGCAGTATTTT. Translated: CASSPGPGDTQYF.